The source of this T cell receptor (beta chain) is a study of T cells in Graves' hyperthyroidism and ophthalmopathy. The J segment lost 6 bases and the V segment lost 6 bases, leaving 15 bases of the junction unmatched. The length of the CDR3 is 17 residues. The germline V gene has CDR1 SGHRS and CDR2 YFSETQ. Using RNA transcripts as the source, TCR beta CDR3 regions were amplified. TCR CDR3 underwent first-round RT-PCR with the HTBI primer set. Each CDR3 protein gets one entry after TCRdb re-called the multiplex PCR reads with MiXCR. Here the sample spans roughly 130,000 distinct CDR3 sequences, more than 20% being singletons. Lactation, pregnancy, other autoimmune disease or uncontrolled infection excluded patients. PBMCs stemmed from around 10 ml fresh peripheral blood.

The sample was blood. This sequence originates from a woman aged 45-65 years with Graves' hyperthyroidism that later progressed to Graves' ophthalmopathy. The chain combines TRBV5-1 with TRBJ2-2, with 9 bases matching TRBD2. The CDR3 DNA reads TGCGCCAGCAAAGTAACGATGGCGGGAGGGCCGTCCGGGGAGCTGTTTTTT. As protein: CASKVTMAGGPSGELFF. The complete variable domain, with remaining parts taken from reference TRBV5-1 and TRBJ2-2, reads KAGVTQTPRYLIKTRGQQVTLSCSPISGHRSVSWYQQTPGQGLQFLFEYFSETQRNKGNFPGRFSGRQFSNSRSEMNVSTLELGDSALYLCASKVTMAGGPSGELFFGEGSRLTVL.